A single sample gave rise to the 27 T cell receptor beta chains below, sequenced in a study of blood T cell repertoires in COVID-19. Profiling relied on immunoSEQ multiplex PCR, and the TCRdb table lists in-frame clones only, not all of them. The sample lists over 120,000 clones, roughly 80% seen once, with about 5% in the top ten. What was sequenced was peripheral blood. These receptors were collected from a human donor in a cohort sampled during active COVID-19.

The chain uses TRBV4-1 and TRBJ2-1, with D hard to call. CDR1 and CDR2 (germline): MGHRA, YSYEKL. Trimming removed 0 bases at V and 2 bases at J, with 14 bases between. The CDR3 length is 17 residues. As DNA, the CDR3 is TGCGCCAGCAGCCAAGATTATGCGCCATTTGCCTACAATGAGCAGTTCTTC. It is translated as CASSQDYAPFAYNEQFF.

The chain couples TRBV11-2 to TRBJ2-1, with 9 bases matching TRBD2. This CDR3 has 15 residues. J was trimmed by 9 bases and V by 0 bases; bases with no gene match: 6. The germline gives CDR1 SGHAT, CDR2 FQNNGV. The CDR3 reads CASSLEPSGVAEQFF. In DNA form, the CDR3 reads TGTGCCAGCAGCTTAGAGCCTAGCGGGGTCGCTGAGCAGTTCTTC.

The CDR3: CASSPLDKNQPQHF. CDR3 DNA sequence: TGTGCCAGTAGTCCCCTGGACAAAAATCAGCCCCAGCATTTT. The rearrangement joins TRBV19 to TRBJ1-5, with D possibly being TRBD1 (5 bases). Trimming shortened V by 5 bases and J by 4 bases, and 12 bases separated the two germline ends. This CDR3 has 14 residues. CDR1 LNHDA and CDR2 SQIVND come from the germline V gene (reference sequence).

V gene TRBV2 combines with J gene TRBJ1-2; possibly TRBD1 for D (5 bases). Trimming cost V 6 bases and J 8 bases, with 16 bases left between them. There are 13 residues in the CDR3. Looked up from germline, CDR1 is SNHLY and CDR2 is FYNNEI. The CDR3 region is CASSVTAPGGYTF. CDR3 in DNA: TGTGCCAGCAGCGTGACAGCCCCCGGGGGCTACACCTTC.

In its sample, this clone ranks as medium-sized. CDR3 DNA sequence: TGTGCCATCAGTGACCCCACAGGGAAGCAGTACGTC. Protein product: CAISDPTGKQYV. The chain carries TRBV10-3 and TRBJ2-7; weak D call: TRBD1 (6 bases). Trimming left V 3 bases short and J 8 bases short, with 11 bases between. This CDR3 has 12 amino acids. Germline V gene sequence: CDR1 ENHRY, CDR2 SYGVKD.

This CDR3 reads CASSRPGTGGDGYEQYF. The CDR3 nucleotides are TGTGCCAGCAGCAGACCCGGGACAGGGGGCGATGGGTACGAGCAGTACTTC. The chain couples TRBV5-4 to TRBJ2-7, with 12 nucleotides matching TRBD1. This CDR3 is built from 17 residues. Germline assignment: CDR1 SGHNT and CDR2 YYREEE (reference sequence). The junction had 12 bases not matched to a gene; V was cut back by 4 bases and J by 4 bases.

V and J are TRBV7-2 and TRBJ1-2; D is uncertain. There are 15 residues in the CDR3. Germline CDR1 is SGHTA and CDR2 is FQGNSA. The V gene lost 4 bases and the J gene lost 4 bases, with 16 bases spanning the gap. The CDR3 nucleotides are TGTGCCAGCAGCTCGAGCCTCAGGATAGGCTATGGCTACACCTTC. It encodes CASSSSLRIGYGYTF.

CDR3 region: CASSLFPGQGHEQYF. The CDR3 region has the DNA TGTGCCAGCAGTTTATTCCCGGGACAGGGCCACGAGCAGTACTTC. This chain connects TRBV27 to TRBJ2-7; TRBD1 aligns across 9 bases. CDR1 MNHEY and CDR2 SMNVEV come from the germline V gene (reference sequence). Trimming cost V 1 base and J 5 bases; bases outside gene matches: 6. The CDR3 sequence is 15 residues long.

CDR3 nucleotides: TGTGCCAGCAAAGACAGGGCGCATGAGCAGTTCTTC. This codes for CASKDRAHEQFF. The chain couples TRBV2 to TRBJ2-1, with TRBD1 matching 7 bases. Germline V CDR1 and CDR2: SNHLY, FYNNEI. The length of the CDR3 is 12 residues. The V segment lost 7 bases and the J segment 8 bases; nucleotides outside the gene matches: 5.

The V and J genes are TRBV12-5 and TRBJ2-7; 14 nucleotides align to TRBD2. From germline, CDR1 is LGHNT and CDR2 FRNRAP. The length of the CDR3 is 18 residues. V shed 2 bases, J shed 4 bases, and the junction held 10 bases outside the gene matches. This CDR3 is CASGLPKTSGRDKYEQYV. The CDR3 coding sequence is TGTGCTAGTGGTTTGCCCAAGACTAGCGGGAGGGACAAGTACGAGCAGTACGTC.

The chain employs TRBV7-8 and TRBJ2-1, with 7 bases aligning to TRBD1. The CDR3 consists of 14 residues. CDR1 SGHVS and CDR2 FQNEAQ come from the germline V gene. V dropped 1 base and J dropped 6; count of bases not matched to a gene: 3. The CDR3 bases are TGTGCCAGCAGCTTAGGGACAGGATCCAATGAGCAGTTCTTC. Its translation: CASSLGTGSNEQFF.

The chain carries TRBV10-2 and TRBJ2-3; TRBD2 aligns across 14 bases. V was clipped by 8 bases and J by 0 bases; unmatched bases: 13. There are 19 residues in the CDR3. Germline V CDR1 and CDR2: WSHSY, SAAADI. CDR3 residues: CASWTSGGRTGASTDTQYF. The CDR3 region has the DNA TGCGCCAGCTGGACTAGCGGGGGGCGAACTGGTGCTAGCACAGATACGCAGTATTTT.

J is TRBJ1-2 and V is TRBV3-1 (or the pseudogene TRBV3-2); TRBD1 aligns across 9 bases. The V gene end was trimmed by 1 base and the J gene end by 4 bases; junction bases not matched to a gene: 13. The CDR3 is 18 amino acids. The V gene's germline CDR1 is LGHDT and CDR2 YNNKEL (reference sequence). The CDR3 sequence: CASSQGGTGRSILYGYTF. DNA for the CDR3: TGTGCCAGCAGCCAAGGGGGGACAGGGCGCAGCATACTCTATGGCTACACCTTC.

The chain carries TRBV4-2 and TRBJ1-2; tentatively, D is TRBD1 (6 bases). CDR3 length: 16 residues. In germline, CDR1 is LGHNA, CDR2 YNFKEQ. With 2 bases removed from V and 3 bases from J, the gap between germline ends came to 16 bases. The CDR3: CASSQNRDISDYGYTF. The CDR3 bases are TGTGCCAGCAGCCAAAACCGGGACATAAGTGACTATGGCTACACCTTC.

This chain connects TRBV18 to TRBJ2-2, with 11 bases lining up with TRBD2. Unmatched junction bases numbered 11, after V lost 3 bases and J lost 2 bases. This CDR3 contains 19 residues. CDR1 is KGHSH and CDR2 is LQKENI in the germline V gene. CDR3 region: CASSPSGLAGWGNTGELFF. The CDR3 DNA sequence: TGTGCCAGCTCACCCTCCGGACTAGCGGGCTGGGGTAACACCGGGGAGCTGTTTTTT.

In this sample, this clone turned up once. The gene calls are TRBV11-3 and TRBJ2-1; 14 bases are shared with TRBD2. Germline loops: CDR1 SGHNT, CDR2 YENEEA. V shed 5 bases, J shed 6 bases, and the junction held 3 bases outside the gene matches. CDR3 length: 15 residues. The CDR3 nucleotides read TGTGCCAGCAGCCCCGGACTAGCGGGAGGCAATGAGCAGTTCTTC. This gives the protein CASSPGLAGGNEQFF.

This clone was detected only once. This chain joins TRBV7-9 and TRBJ2-2; 12 bases fit TRBD1. Germline loops: CDR1 SEHNR, CDR2 FQNEAQ (reference sequence). Unmatched junction bases numbered 6, after V lost 5 bases and J lost 2 bases. This CDR3 is 17 amino acids long. The CDR3 DNA is TGTGCCAGCAGCCCCCGGGACAGGGGGCTCAACACCGGGGAGCTGTTTTTT. It yields the protein CASSPRDRGLNTGELFF. The variable domain in full, with the rest retrieved from reference TRBV7-9 and TRBJ2-2, is DTGVSQNPRHKITKRGQNVTFRCDPISEHNRLYWYRQTLGQGPEFLTYFQNEAQLEKSRLLSDRFSAERPKGSFSTLEIQRTEQGDSAMYLCASSPRDRGLNTGELFFGEGSRLTVL.

The rearrangement joins TRBV27 to TRBJ1-1; TRBD1 matches at 8 bases. V lost 2 bases to trimming and J lost 1 base; unmatched junction nucleotides: 9. The germline gives CDR1 MNHEY, CDR2 SMNVEV (reference sequence). The CDR3 is made up of 17 amino acids. The CDR3 here is CASSLIGQGAPNTEAFF. The CDR3 nucleotides are TGTGCCAGCAGTTTAATCGGCCAGGGGGCTCCGAACACTGAAGCTTTCTTT.

V and J are TRBV19 and TRBJ1-6, with unresolved D. With 4 bases removed from V and 9 bases from J, the gap between germline ends came to 10 bases. CDR3 size: 13 residues. The germline V gene has CDR1 LNHDA and CDR2 SQIVND (reference sequence). The CDR3 DNA reads TGTGCCAGTAGTACCGGTATAGTTTCACCCCTCCACTTT. Amino acids: CASSTGIVSPLHF.

The chain recombines TRBV30 with TRBJ1-2; D gene ambiguous. This CDR3 spans 13 amino acids. The V end was cut by 0 bases, the J end by 9 bases, with 14 bases between. Germline values: CDR1 GTSNPN, CDR2 SVGIG (reference sequence). CDR3 residues: CAWSVSGRESYTF. The CDR3 nucleotides are TGTGCCTGGAGTGTATCCGGGAGGGAGAGCTACACCTTC.

The chain links TRBV28 to TRBJ2-7; the match to TRBD1 covers 9 bases. CDR3 size: 14 residues. CDR1 MDHEN and CDR2 SYDVKM come from the germline V gene. V dropped 6 bases and J dropped 1; count of bases not matched to a gene: 4. CDR3 in amino acids: CASSGTGISYEQYV. CDR3 bases: TGTGCCAGCAGCGGGACAGGGATATCCTACGAGCAGTACGTC.

The chain links TRBV4-1 to TRBJ1-1; possible D gene TRBD1, 6 bases. The CDR3 contains 15 residues. V was clipped by 0 bases and J by 0 bases, with 8 bases between them. CDR1 MGHRA and CDR2 YSYEKL come from the germline V gene. CDR3 protein: CASSQEGALNTEAFF. The CDR3, as DNA: TGCGCCAGCAGCCAAGAGGGGGCTCTGAACACTGAAGCTTTCTTT.

CDR3 coding DNA: TGTGCCAGCAGCCCCCCCCTGGGCCCGACAGATGAGCAGTTCTTC. It translates to CASSPPLGPTDEQFF. The chain joins TRBV9 to TRBJ2-1, with a tentative D call TRBD1 (5 bases). The length of the CDR3 is 15 residues. Germline V lookup: CDR1 SGDLS, CDR2 YYNGEE. V gave up 4 bases and J gave up 8 bases, with 19 bases separating them.

The V and J genes are TRBV5-1 and TRBJ2-1, with 9 bases that match TRBD2. Trimming cost V 4 bases and J 6 bases; bases outside gene matches: 11. From germline, CDR1 is SGHRS and CDR2 YFSETQ. The CDR3 contains 16 residues. The CDR3 reads CASSREAAGGPNEQFF. CDR3 DNA sequence: TGCGCCAGCAGCCGCGAGGCAGCGGGGGGCCCCAATGAGCAGTTCTTC.

The count of this clone is one. The J gene is TRBJ1-4, the V gene TRBV7-9; D call uncertain. Germline CDR1 and CDR2: SEHNR and FQNEAQ (reference sequence). V shed 7 bases and J shed 0 bases, with 6 bases lying between them. This CDR3 contains 13 residues. DNA for the CDR3: TGTGCCAGCACGCAGGCAACTAATGAAAAACTGTTTTTT. Its protein is CASTQATNEKLFF.

This chain connects TRBV19 to TRBJ2-3; D is unresolved. The CDR3 runs 15 residues. Per the germline V gene, CDR1 is LNHDA and CDR2 is SQIVND (reference sequence). Between the trimmed V and J ends, which lost 4 bases and 5 bases, there was a span of 16 bases. The CDR3 nucleotides read TGTGCCAGTAGTAAAAGTAGCACTCCGGGAGATACGCAGTATTTT. As protein: CASSKSSTPGDTQYF.

This clone was seen at least ten times. The rearrangement uses TRBV3-1 (or the pseudogene TRBV3-2) and TRBJ1-6; TRBD1 matches 8 bases. The CDR3 spans 15 residues. Germline CDR1 is LGHDT and CDR2 is YNNKEL (reference sequence). The V and J ends lost 1 base and 5 bases, in that order; junction bases with no gene match: 1. CDR3 residues: CASSQGTGNNSPLHF. The CDR3 region has the DNA TGTGCCAGCAGCCAAGGGACAGGGAATAATTCACCCCTCCACTTT.